One sample yielded the 27 T cell receptor beta chains listed below, sequenced in a study of cytomegalovirus exposure and HLA in healthy donors. The PCR used 60 Vbeta and 13 Jbeta primers. Assay: immunoSEQ multiplex PCR; the TCRdb copy retains only in-frame clones and omits some. The sample includes 95,000 to 150,000 clones, roughly 15% of them seen just once. The sequenced sample consisted of PBMCs. The receptor set was obtained from a female donor in good health and CMV-seropositive.

The chain carries TRBV27 and TRBJ2-3; no reliable D call. Trimming removed 2 bases at V and 1 base at J, with 13 bases between. CDR1 MNHEY and CDR2 SMNVEV come from the germline V gene (reference sequence). The CDR3 runs 16 residues. In DNA, the CDR3 is TGTGCCAGCAGTTTAATCCAGGTTCTCGGCACAGATACGCAGTATTTT. Residues: CASSLIQVLGTDTQYF.

The chain links TRBV4-3 to TRBJ1-2; TRBD1 is a possible D gene (5 bases). Trimming removed 0 bases from V and 12 bases from J, with 8 bases in between. Germline values: CDR1 LGHNA, CDR2 YSLEER. This CDR3 contains 11 residues. The CDR3 sequence: CASSQDPGDTF. CDR3 DNA sequence: TGCGCCAGCAGCCAAGATCCGGGGGACACCTTC.

The chain is built from TRBV27 and TRBJ2-1; 12 bases are shared with TRBD2. The junction had 11 bases not matched to a gene; V was cut back by 5 bases and J by 0 bases. Germline V gene lookup returns CDR1 MNHEY and CDR2 SMNVEV (reference sequence). The CDR3 covers 19 residues. CDR3 protein: CASSPLGLAGSSSYNEQFF. The CDR3 nucleotides read TGTGCCAGCAGTCCACTAGGACTAGCGGGATCAAGCTCCTACAATGAGCAGTTCTTC.

This clone was detected a few times. This chain uses TRBV7-9 with TRBJ1-1; 7 bases match TRBD1. V lost 5 bases to trimming and J lost 1 base; unmatched junction nucleotides: 10. CDR1 SEHNR and CDR2 FQNEAQ come from the germline V gene (reference sequence). This CDR3 spans 16 amino acids. Here the CDR3 DNA reads TGTGCCAGCAGCCCCAGGGGGTCGGGTCAGAACACTGAAGCTTTCTTT. Its translation: CASSPRGSGQNTEAFF.

The rearrangement joins TRBV7-2 to TRBJ1-1; 9 bases line up with TRBD1. V was pared by 5 bases and J by 4 bases, with 11 bases of the junction left unmatched. The CDR3 runs to 16 residues. CDR1 is SGHTA, CDR2 FQGNSA, per germline. CDR3 region: CASSPQGAARSTEAFF. DNA for the CDR3: TGTGCCAGCAGCCCACAGGGGGCGGCCCGGAGCACTGAAGCTTTCTTT.

This clone was found a few times. CDR3 protein: CASGPTSGGYNEQFF. DNA for the CDR3: TGTGCCAGCGGACCAACTAGCGGGGGTTACAATGAGCAGTTCTTC. This chain connects TRBV6-5 to TRBJ2-1; TRBD2 matches 11 bases. Trimming took 8 bases from V and 4 from J; bases not matched to a gene: 7. The V gene's germline CDR1 is MNHEY and CDR2 SVGAGI. The CDR3 sequence is 15 residues long.

A few counts support this clone. This rearrangement joins TRBV4-3 to TRBJ2-3; 8 nucleotides line up with TRBD2. V lost 1 base to trimming and J lost 6 bases; unmatched junction nucleotides: 0. CDR1 is LGHNA and CDR2 is YSLEER in the germline V gene. CDR3 length equals 13 residues. CDR3 sequence: CASSQGLADTQYF. The DNA of the CDR3 is TGCGCCAGCAGCCAAGGACTAGCGGATACGCAGTATTTT.

The genes are TRBV6-1 and TRBJ1-4, with D perhaps matching TRBD1 (5 bases). The CDR3 length is 17 residues. In germline, CDR1 is MNHNS, CDR2 SASEGT. Trimming cost V 4 bases and J 5 bases, with 20 bases left between them. The CDR3 sequence is CASSVNTGTPSNEKLFF. CDR3 nucleotide sequence: TGTGCCAGCAGTGTAAACACCGGGACTCCTTCCAATGAAAAACTGTTTTTT.

V usage is TRBV7-9 and J usage is TRBJ1-2, with D uncertain. Germline V gene lookup returns CDR1 SEHNR and CDR2 FQNEAQ (reference sequence). The CDR3 extends over 14 amino acids. V was shortened by 1 base and J by 4 bases, with 10 bases between the two germline ends. For the CDR3, the DNA is TGTGCCAGCAGCTTAGTGGGCAGATCCTATGGCTACACCTTC. It specifies CASSLVGRSYGYTF.

The chain couples TRBV2 to TRBJ2-7; 8 bases are a match to TRBD1. J was trimmed by 5 bases and V by 7 bases; bases with no gene match: 13. Germline V gene sequence: CDR1 SNHLY, CDR2 FYNNEI. The CDR3 is 15 amino acids. DNA of the CDR3: TGTGCCAGCATGCTGATCGGACAGGGCTTCGACGAGCAGTACTTC. The encoded protein is CASMLIGQGFDEQYF.

The sample holds a few counts of this clone. This chain links TRBV28 with TRBJ1-1, with 9 nucleotides matching TRBD1. Germline-derived CDR1 and CDR2 are MDHEN and SYDVKM. This CDR3 region has 14 residues. With 6 bases clipped from V and 6 bases from J, the junction kept 8 bases outside the gene matches. CDR3 in amino acids: CASRVNRGRAEAFF. CDR3 nucleotide sequence: TGTGCCAGCAGGGTTAACAGGGGGCGGGCTGAAGCTTTCTTT.

The chain recombines TRBV6-5 with TRBJ2-7, with D maybe TRBD2 (6 bases). The CDR3 totals 15 residues. Per germline, CDR1 MNHEY and CDR2 SVGAGI. V was clipped by 5 bases and J by 7 bases, with 21 bases between them. CDR3 sequence (DNA): TGTGCCAGCAGTCCCGGGAGCCCTATTACTCCGGAGCAGTACTTC. Translating it yields CASSPGSPITPEQYF.

The CDR3 loop is CASSLGSGGNNSPLHF. CDR3 nucleotide sequence: TGTGCCAGCAGCTTAGGTTCAGGGGGTAATAATTCACCCCTCCACTTT. The chain couples TRBV7-9 to TRBJ1-6, with 7 positions matching TRBD1. The CDR3 consists of 16 residues. Germline loops: CDR1 SEHNR, CDR2 FQNEAQ (reference sequence). V lost 1 base to trimming and J lost 5 bases; unmatched junction nucleotides: 5.

V is TRBV28 and J is TRBJ1-1; 9 bases align to TRBD1. CDR1 MDHEN and CDR2 SYDVKM come from the germline V gene. This CDR3 region has 13 residues. J lost 5 bases, V lost 10 bases, and 8 bases had no gene match. The chain's CDR3 is CATNRGLGTEAFF. CDR3 bases: TGTGCCACCAACAGGGGGCTGGGGACTGAAGCTTTCTTT.

The V call is TRBV2, the J call TRBJ1-2; a weak D match, TRBD1 (5 bases). The V and J ends lost 9 bases and 8 bases respectively, with 19 bases between them. The germline V gene encodes CDR1 SNHLY and CDR2 FYNNEI. The CDR3 contains 13 residues. CDR3 sequence reads: CASGLGPRVGYTF. The CDR3 coding sequence is TGTGCCAGTGGTCTGGGGCCCCGAGTGGGCTACACCTTC.

This clone was observed a handful of times. The chain joins TRBV7-9 to TRBJ2-7; D is undetermined. V lost 4 bases and J lost 4, with 8 bases in between. Germline V gene lookup returns CDR1 SEHNR and CDR2 FQNEAQ (reference sequence). This CDR3 region has 12 residues. CDR3 in amino acids: CASSSAYYEQYF. Written as DNA, the CDR3 is TGTGCCAGCAGCTCAGCGTATTACGAGCAGTACTTC.

This clone occurred once. The chain uses TRBV28 and TRBJ2-3; 7 bases map to TRBD1. Germline V gene data show CDR1 as MDHEN and CDR2 as SYDVKM. Unmatched junction bases numbered 5, after V lost 8 bases and J lost 0 bases. This CDR3 contains 14 residues. The chain's CDR3 is CASLGQLSTDTQYF. As DNA, the CDR3 is TGTGCCAGCCTGGGACAGCTAAGCACAGATACGCAGTATTTT.

The J gene is TRBJ1-3, the V gene TRBV6-6; 7 bases fit TRBD1. With V trimmed by 6 bases and J by 2 bases, 7 bases remained unmatched. CDR3 size: 15 residues. CDR1 is MNHNY and CDR2 is SVGAGI in the germline V gene (reference sequence). The CDR3, as DNA: TGTGCCAGCAGCCGGGACAGTAGGGCTGGAAACACCATATATTTT. Its translation is CASSRDSRAGNTIYF.

This clone has just a few counts. The gene calls are TRBV4-3 and TRBJ2-2, with a tentative D call TRBD2 (5 bases). Trimming removed 1 base from V and 5 bases from J, with 8 bases in between. This CDR3 is 14 amino acids long. Germline-derived CDR1 and CDR2 are LGHNA and YSLEER. CDR3 loop: CASSQVSGTGELFF. CDR3 DNA: TGCGCCAGCAGCCAAGTCAGCGGTACCGGGGAGCTGTTTTTT.

V gene TRBV7-3 combines with J gene TRBJ2-2; TRBD2 agrees at 7 bases. Germline V gene lookup returns CDR1 SGHTA and CDR2 FQGTGA. CDR3 size: 15 residues. V dropped 6 bases and J dropped 2; count of bases not matched to a gene: 6. CDR3: CASSQAGVNTGELFF. The DNA of the CDR3 is TGTGCCAGCAGTCAGGCGGGAGTAAACACCGGGGAGCTGTTTTTT.

This chain joins TRBV5-1 and TRBJ2-5, with TRBD1 matching over 8 bases. V lost 4 bases to trimming and J lost 5 bases; unmatched junction nucleotides: 7. CDR3 length: 14 amino acids. From germline, CDR1 is SGHRS and CDR2 YFSETQ. The CDR3 DNA follows: TGCGCCAGCAGCATGTCAGGGGGCCGGGAGACCCAGTACTTC. It is translated as CASSMSGGRETQYF.

This clone was recorded only once. V usage is TRBV11-2 and J usage is TRBJ1-2; D is perhaps TRBD1 (5 bases). The CDR3 loop spans 18 amino acids. Germline CDR1 reads SGHAT; CDR2 reads FQNNGV. The germline V and J ends were trimmed by 5 bases and 3 bases, with 25 bases remaining between them. Here the CDR3 reads CASSTYRTGGRNDYGYTF. As DNA, the CDR3 is TGTGCCAGCAGCACCTACCGGACCGGGGGACGGAACGACTATGGCTACACCTTC.

This clone was seen more than once but under ten times. The V and J genes are TRBV9 and TRBJ2-7; tentatively, D is TRBD1 (6 bases). CDR3 length equals 13 residues. V lost 2 bases, J lost 2 bases, and 8 bases lay in between. Germline CDR1 is SGDLS and CDR2 is YYNGEE. The CDR3 loop is CASSVGQTYEQYF. Written as DNA, the CDR3 is TGTGCCAGCAGCGTTGGACAGACCTACGAGCAGTACTTC. Complete variable domain (other parts from reference TRBV9 and TRBJ2-7): DSGVTQTPKHLITATGQRVTLRCSPRSGDLSVYWYQQSLDQGLQFLIQYYNGEERAKGNILERFSAQQFPDLHSELNLSSLELGDSALYFCASSVGQTYEQYFGPGTRLTVT.

The chain combines TRBV13 with TRBJ2-7, with 8 bases fitting TRBD2. This CDR3 is built from 14 residues. Per the germline V gene, CDR1 is PRHDT and CDR2 is FYEKMQ (reference sequence). The V segment lost 5 bases and the J segment 7 bases; nucleotides outside the gene matches: 10. In nucleotides, the CDR3 is TGTGCCAGCAGCGCGGGGGGCAGAGCCCTTGAGCAGTACTTC. Translated: CASSAGGRALEQYF.

This clone occurred a few times. The chain combines TRBV7-2 with TRBJ1-4; no firm D call. V lost 0 bases, J lost 8 bases, and 16 bases lay in between. The CDR3 totals 16 residues. Per the germline V gene, CDR1 is SGHTA and CDR2 is FQGNSA. The CDR3 region is CASSLALGSLYEKLFF. Here the CDR3 DNA reads TGTGCCAGCAGCTTAGCCCTCGGTTCTTTGTACGAAAAACTGTTTTTT. Using reference TRBV7-2 and TRBJ1-4 for the parts outside the CDR3, the full variable domain is GAGVSQSPSNKVTEKGKDVELRCDPISGHTALYWYRQSLGQGLEFLIYFQGNSAPDKSGLPSDRFSAERTGGSVSTLTIQRTQQEDSAVYLCASSLALGSLYEKLFFGSGTQLSVL.

This clone was observed a few times. The CDR3 here is CATSRDLASGNTGELFF. CDR3 sequence (DNA): TGTGCCACCAGCAGAGATCTGGCTAGCGGGAACACCGGGGAGCTGTTTTTT. V is TRBV15 and J is TRBJ2-2, with 7 bases fitting TRBD2. With 0 bases clipped from V and 1 base from J, the junction kept 5 bases outside the gene matches. The CDR3 spans 17 residues. Looked up from germline, CDR1 is LNHNV and CDR2 is YYDKDF (reference sequence).

V and J are TRBV4-2 and TRBJ2-5; 7 nucleotides match TRBD1. There are 17 residues in the CDR3. The V and J ends lost 3 bases and 3 bases, in that order; junction bases with no gene match: 13. The germline gives CDR1 LGHNA, CDR2 YNFKEQ. Here the CDR3 reads CASSQGSVGGSEETQYF. The DNA of the CDR3 is TGTGCCAGCAGCCAGGGGTCGGTAGGGGGCTCGGAAGAGACCCAGTACTTC.